These T cell receptor beta chains were read from a single sample in a study of blood T cell repertoires in COVID-19. Method: immunoSEQ multiplex PCR; TCRdb's copy keeps in-frame clones and lacks some. The table shows 150,000 to 200,000 clones, with about 80% occurring only once. Sequencing was done on a sample of peripheral blood. Every receptor here comes from a man in his sixties or seventies with active or convalescent COVID-19. Each CDR3 is given with its conserved first and last residue. D genes are given only for firm matches. Where a row states a size, it is once, few, many or the class of an expanded clone; other rows omit it.

J: TRBJ1-6; D: NA; V: TRBV27; size: NA; length: 15; DNA: TGTGCCAGCAGTTCATCGAGCTCCTATAATTCACCCCTCCACTTT; CDR3: CASSSSSSYNSPLHF
J: TRBJ2-7; D: TRBD1; V: TRBV27; size: NA; length: 13; DNA: TGTGCCAGCCGACGGACAGGGCGCAACGAGCAGTACTTC; CDR3: CASRRTGRNEQYF
J: TRBJ1-1; D: NA; V: TRBV10-1; size: NA; length: 13; DNA: TGCGCCAGCAGGGACAGATTGAACACTGAAGCTTTCTTT; CDR3: CASRDRLNTEAFF
J: TRBJ2-1; D: TRBD2; V: TRBV28; size: NA; length: 14; DNA: TGTGCCAGCAGGGGGGAGGGCCAGTCGAATGAGCAGTTCTTC; CDR3: CASRGEGQSNEQFF
J: TRBJ2-3; D: NA; V: TRBV18; size: NA; length: 18; DNA: TGTGCCAGCTCACCGTCCGCGGGGACCATCACTTTCACAGATACGCAGTATTTT; CDR3: CASSPSAGTITFTDTQYF
J: TRBJ1-3; D: NA; V: TRBV5-1; size: NA; length: 14; DNA: TGCGCCAGCAGCTTGACAGGTTACGGAAACACCATATATTTT; CDR3: CASSLTGYGNTIYF
J: TRBJ2-1; D: TRBD1; V: TRBV7-2; size: few; length: 15; DNA: TGTGCCAGCAGGGTTGTGGGGACAGCCTACAATGAGCAGTTCTTC; CDR3: CASRVVGTAYNEQFF
J: TRBJ1-2; D: NA; V: TRBV5-1; size: NA; length: 15; DNA: TGCGCCAGCAGCTTGGGGGAGGGCGGACTCTATGGCTACACCTTC; CDR3: CASSLGEGGLYGYTF
J: TRBJ1-5; D: NA; V: TRBV6-5; size: many; length: 13; DNA: TGTGCCAGCAGTTACGATAGAAATCAGCCCCAGCATTTT; CDR3: CASSYDRNQPQHF
J: TRBJ2-3; D: TRBD2; V: TRBV29-1; size: once; length: 16; DNA: TGCAGCGGGCGAACGGGACTAGCGGGGGGAACAGATACGCAGTATTTT; CDR3: CSGRTGLAGGTDTQYF
J: TRBJ1-4; D: TRBD1; V: TRBV7-9; size: NA; length: 14; DNA: TGTGCCAGCAGCTTACAACAGGGGGAAGAAAAACTGTTTTTT; CDR3: CASSLQQGEEKLFF
J: TRBJ2-2; D: TRBD2; V: TRBV7-2; size: once; length: 14; DNA: TGTGCCAGCACGGGACTAGCAGGCACCGGGGAGCTGTTTTTT; CDR3: CASTGLAGTGELFF
J: TRBJ2-1; D: TRBD1; V: TRBV5-1; size: NA; length: 14; DNA: TGCGCCAGCAGCTCTGACCGACAGGGGAATGAGCAGTTCTTC; CDR3: CASSSDRQGNEQFF
J: TRBJ2-2; D: TRBD2; V: TRBV7-9; size: NA; length: 17; DNA: TGTGCCAGCAGCTTAGCGCTAGTAGCGGGGGACACCGGGGAGCTGTTTTTT; CDR3: CASSLALVAGDTGELFF
J: TRBJ2-5; D: TRBD2; V: TRBV6-2/TRBV6-3; size: once; length: 17; DNA: TGTGCCAGCAGCTGGACTCTCGGACTAGCGGGTCAAGAGACCCAGTACTTC; CDR3: CASSWTLGLAGQETQYF
J: TRBJ1-6; D: NA; V: TRBV4-3; size: NA; length: 14; DNA: TGCGCCAGCAGCCAAAGCAGGGGATTTTCACCCCTCCACTTT; CDR3: CASSQSRGFSPLHF
J: TRBJ2-5; D: NA; V: TRBV7-9; size: NA; length: 14; DNA: TGTGCCAGCAGCTTATTCGGGGTTGAAGAGACCCAGTACTTC; CDR3: CASSLFGVEETQYF
J: TRBJ1-5; D: TRBD1; V: TRBV19; size: NA; length: 15; DNA: TGTGCCAGTAGCCGCGGGACAGGGGGCGGTCAGCCCCAGCATTTT; CDR3: CASSRGTGGGQPQHF
J: TRBJ2-7; D: NA; V: TRBV28; size: NA; length: 14; DNA: TGTGCCAGCAGTTGGGGGACAAACTCCTACGAGCAGTACTTC; CDR3: CASSWGTNSYEQYF
J: TRBJ2-1; D: TRBD2; V: TRBV7-6; size: NA; length: 16; DNA: TGTGCCAGCAGCTTAGCGCAAGCGGGGGGGCTCAATGAGCAGTTCTTC; CDR3: CASSLAQAGGLNEQFF
J: TRBJ1-4; D: TRBD1; V: TRBV30; size: NA; length: 14; DNA: TGTGCCTGGGCGCGGGACAGGGGGAACGAAAAACTGTTTTTT; CDR3: CAWARDRGNEKLFF
J: TRBJ1-1; D: NA; V: TRBV5-1; size: NA; length: 14; DNA: TGCGCCAGCAGCTTGGCGGGGGGCGGCACTGAAGCTTTCTTT; CDR3: CASSLAGGGTEAFF
J: TRBJ1-4; D: TRBD1; V: TRBV4-1; size: NA; length: 13; DNA: TGCGCCAGCAGACAATCAGGGGGCAGCGGACTGTTTTTT; CDR3: CASRQSGGSGLFF
J: TRBJ1-1; D: NA; V: TRBV5-1; size: NA; length: 14; DNA: TGCGCCAGCAGCTTGGAACAGATGAACACTGAAGCTTTCTTT; CDR3: CASSLEQMNTEAFF